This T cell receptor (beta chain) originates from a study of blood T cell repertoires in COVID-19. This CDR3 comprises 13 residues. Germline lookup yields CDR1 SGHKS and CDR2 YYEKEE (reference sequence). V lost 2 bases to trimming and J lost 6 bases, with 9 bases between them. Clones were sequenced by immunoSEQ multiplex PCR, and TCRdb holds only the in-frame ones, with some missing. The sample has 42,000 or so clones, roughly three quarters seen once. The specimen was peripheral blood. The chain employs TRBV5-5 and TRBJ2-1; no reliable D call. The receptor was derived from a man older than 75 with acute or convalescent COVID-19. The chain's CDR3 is CASSFGPSNEQFF. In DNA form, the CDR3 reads TGTGCCAGCAGCTTTGGGCCGAGCAATGAGCAGTTCTTC.